The present entry profiles one T cell receptor (beta chain) with its context. Authors' methods: Researchers report that nucleated cell counts were estimated from reference gene primer amplification. TCRdb's copy holds only in-frame clones and misses some; the assay was immunoSEQ multiplex PCR. V, J and clone size reflect that table, while D and trimming were determined from the DNA. The sample carries a few hundred thousand clones, around 92% recorded once. This entry is derived from a study of blood T cell repertoires in COVID-19. Study overall: Samples taken during acute and convalescent COVID-19 were collected in the United States, Italy and Spain. PBMCs, B-cell-depleted T cells, or T cells were the source of the cDNA or gDNA that made up the material.

Sequencing was carried out using peripheral blood. This receptor was taken from a man aged 35-49 years with acute or convalescent COVID-19.

DNA of the CDR3: TGCGCCAGCAGCCGATGGCCAGACAGAGAGATAAACAATGAGCAGTTCTTC. Translated, it gives CASSRWPDREINNEQFF. J is TRBJ2-1 and V is TRBV4-1; D perhaps matches TRBD1 (5 bases). The CDR3 is made up of 17 amino acids. In germline, CDR1 is MGHRA, CDR2 YSYEKL. V was clipped by 4 bases and J by 5 bases, with 21 bases between them.